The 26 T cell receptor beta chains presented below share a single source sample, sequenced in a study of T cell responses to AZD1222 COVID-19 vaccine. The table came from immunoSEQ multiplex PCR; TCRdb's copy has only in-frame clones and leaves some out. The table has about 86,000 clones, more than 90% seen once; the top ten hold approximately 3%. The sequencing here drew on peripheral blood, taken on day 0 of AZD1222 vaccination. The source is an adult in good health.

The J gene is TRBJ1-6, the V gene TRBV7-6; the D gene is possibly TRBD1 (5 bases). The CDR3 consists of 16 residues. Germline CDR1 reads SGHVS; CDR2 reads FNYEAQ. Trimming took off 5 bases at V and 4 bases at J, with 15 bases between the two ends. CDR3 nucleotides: TGTGCCAGCAGCCCCACCGAGCAGGGATATAATTCACCCCTCCACTTT. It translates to CASSPTEQGYNSPLHF.

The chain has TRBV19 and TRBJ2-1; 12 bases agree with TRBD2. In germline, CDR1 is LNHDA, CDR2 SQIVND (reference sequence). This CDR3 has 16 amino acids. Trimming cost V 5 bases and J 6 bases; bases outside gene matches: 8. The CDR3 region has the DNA TGTGCCAGTAGTCTGTTGACTAGCGGGAGTCTCAATGAGCAGTTCTTC. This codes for CASSLLTSGSLNEQFF.

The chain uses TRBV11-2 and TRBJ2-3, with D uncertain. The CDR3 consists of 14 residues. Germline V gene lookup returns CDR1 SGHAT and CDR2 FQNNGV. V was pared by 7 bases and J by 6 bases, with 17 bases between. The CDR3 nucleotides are TGTGCCAGCAACTACGGTGGCCAGCAGGATACGCAGTATTTT. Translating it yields CASNYGGQQDTQYF.

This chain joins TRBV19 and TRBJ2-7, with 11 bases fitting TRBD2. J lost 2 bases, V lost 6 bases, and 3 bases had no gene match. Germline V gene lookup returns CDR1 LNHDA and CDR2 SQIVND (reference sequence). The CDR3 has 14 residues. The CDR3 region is CASSMGLAAYEQYF. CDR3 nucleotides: TGTGCCAGTAGCATGGGACTAGCGGCCTACGAGCAGTACTTC.

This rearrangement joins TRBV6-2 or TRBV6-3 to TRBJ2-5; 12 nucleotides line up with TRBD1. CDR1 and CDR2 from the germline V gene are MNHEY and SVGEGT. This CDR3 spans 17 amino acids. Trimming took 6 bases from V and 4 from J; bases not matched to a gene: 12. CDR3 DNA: TGTGCCAGCAGCCCCGTGGGGGACAGGGGGCGAGGAGAGACCCAGTACTTC. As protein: CASSPVGDRGRGETQYF.

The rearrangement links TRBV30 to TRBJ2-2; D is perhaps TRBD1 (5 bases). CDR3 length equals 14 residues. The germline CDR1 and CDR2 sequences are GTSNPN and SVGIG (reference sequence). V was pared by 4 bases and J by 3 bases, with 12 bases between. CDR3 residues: CAWTVRVYTGELFF. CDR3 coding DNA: TGTGCCTGGACCGTCAGGGTCTACACCGGGGAGCTGTTTTTT.

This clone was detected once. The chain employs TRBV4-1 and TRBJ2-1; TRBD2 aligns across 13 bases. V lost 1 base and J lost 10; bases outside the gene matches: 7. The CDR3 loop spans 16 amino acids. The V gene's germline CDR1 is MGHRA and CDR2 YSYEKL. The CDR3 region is CASSQGGLAGSAEQFF. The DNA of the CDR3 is TGCGCCAGCAGCCAAGGGGGACTAGCGGGATCTGCGGAGCAGTTCTTC.

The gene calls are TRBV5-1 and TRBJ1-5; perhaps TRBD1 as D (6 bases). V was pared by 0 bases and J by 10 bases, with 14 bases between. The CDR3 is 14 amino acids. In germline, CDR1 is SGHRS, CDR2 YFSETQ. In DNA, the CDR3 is TGCGCCAGCAGCTTGGCAGGGGAGCAGGGCCCCCAGCATTTT. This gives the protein CASSLAGEQGPQHF.

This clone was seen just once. The DNA of the CDR3 is TGTGCCAGCAGTTACCGGACAGGGGGGGACGGGGAGCTGTTTTTT. Residues: CASSYRTGGDGELFF. This chain uses TRBV6-6 with TRBJ2-2; 10 bases line up with TRBD1. The CDR3 spans 15 residues. Trimming removed 2 bases from V and 7 bases from J; junction bases left unmatched: 4. The V gene's germline CDR1 is MNHNY and CDR2 SVGAGI (reference sequence).

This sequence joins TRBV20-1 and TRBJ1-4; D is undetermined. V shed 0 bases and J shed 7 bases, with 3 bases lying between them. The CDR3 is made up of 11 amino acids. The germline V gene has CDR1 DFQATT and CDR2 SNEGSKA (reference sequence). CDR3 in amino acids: CSAREPEKLFF. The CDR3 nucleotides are TGCAGTGCTAGAGAACCTGAAAAACTGTTTTTT.

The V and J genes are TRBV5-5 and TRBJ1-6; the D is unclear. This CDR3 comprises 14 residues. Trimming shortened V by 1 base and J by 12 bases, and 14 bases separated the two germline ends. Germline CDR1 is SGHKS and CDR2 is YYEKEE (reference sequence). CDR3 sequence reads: CASSLSVSGRPLHF. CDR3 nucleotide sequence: TGTGCCAGCAGCTTGAGTGTCTCGGGTAGACCCCTCCACTTT.

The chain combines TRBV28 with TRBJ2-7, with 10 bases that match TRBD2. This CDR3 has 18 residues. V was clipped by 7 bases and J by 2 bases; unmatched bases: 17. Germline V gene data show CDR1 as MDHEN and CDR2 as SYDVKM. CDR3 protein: CASIGAQAGGPSAYEQYF. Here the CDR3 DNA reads TGTGCCAGCATAGGGGCTCAAGCGGGAGGGCCATCAGCCTACGAGCAGTACTTC. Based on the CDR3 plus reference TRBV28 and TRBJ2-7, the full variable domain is DVKVTQSSRYLVKRTGEKVFLECVQDMDHENMFWYRQDPGLGLRLIYFSYDVKMKEKGDIPEGYSVSREKKERFSLILESASTNQTSMYLCASIGAQAGGPSAYEQYFGPGTRLTVT.

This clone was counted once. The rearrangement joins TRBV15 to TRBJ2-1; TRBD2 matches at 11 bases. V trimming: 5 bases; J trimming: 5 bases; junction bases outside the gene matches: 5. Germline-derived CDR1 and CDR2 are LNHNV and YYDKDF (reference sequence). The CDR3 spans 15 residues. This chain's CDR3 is CATSPGTSGNNEQFF. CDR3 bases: TGTGCCACCAGCCCCGGGACTAGCGGAAACAATGAGCAGTTCTTC.

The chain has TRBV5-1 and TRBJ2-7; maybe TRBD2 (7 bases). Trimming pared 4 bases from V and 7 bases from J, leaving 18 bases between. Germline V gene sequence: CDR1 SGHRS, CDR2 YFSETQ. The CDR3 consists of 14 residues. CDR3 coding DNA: TGCGCCAGCAGCCCCGCGGGAGAGGGGGGGGAGCAGTACTTC. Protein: CASSPAGEGGEQYF.

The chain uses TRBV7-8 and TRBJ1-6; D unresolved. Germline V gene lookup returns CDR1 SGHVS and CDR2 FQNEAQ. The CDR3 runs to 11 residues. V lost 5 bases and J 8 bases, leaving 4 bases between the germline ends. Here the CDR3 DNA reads TGTGCCAGCAGCGGCGATTCACCCCTCCACTTT. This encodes CASSGDSPLHF.

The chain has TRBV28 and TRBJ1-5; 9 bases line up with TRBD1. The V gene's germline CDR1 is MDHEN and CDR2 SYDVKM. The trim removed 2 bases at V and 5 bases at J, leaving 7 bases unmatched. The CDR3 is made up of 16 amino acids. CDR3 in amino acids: CASSLLKGTGHQPQHF. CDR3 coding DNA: TGTGCCAGCAGTTTACTTAAAGGGACAGGGCATCAGCCCCAGCATTTT.

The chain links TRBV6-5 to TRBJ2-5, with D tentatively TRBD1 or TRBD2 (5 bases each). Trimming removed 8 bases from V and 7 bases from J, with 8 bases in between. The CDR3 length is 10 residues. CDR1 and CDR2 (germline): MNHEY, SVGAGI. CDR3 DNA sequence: TGTGCCAGCGGGACCGGGACCCAGTACTTC. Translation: CASGTGTQYF.

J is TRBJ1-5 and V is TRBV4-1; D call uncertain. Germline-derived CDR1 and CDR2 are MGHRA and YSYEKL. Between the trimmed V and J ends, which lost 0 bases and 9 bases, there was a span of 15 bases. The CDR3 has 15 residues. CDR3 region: CASSQDADRTGPQHF. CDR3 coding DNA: TGCGCCAGCAGCCAAGACGCAGACCGGACGGGGCCCCAGCATTTT.

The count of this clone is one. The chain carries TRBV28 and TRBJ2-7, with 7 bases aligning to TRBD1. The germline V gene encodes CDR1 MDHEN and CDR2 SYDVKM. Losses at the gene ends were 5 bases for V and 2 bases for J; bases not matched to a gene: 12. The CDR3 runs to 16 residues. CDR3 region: CASSNGGGQAAYEQYF. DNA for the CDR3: TGTGCCAGCAGTAACGGAGGTGGACAGGCTGCCTACGAGCAGTACTTC.

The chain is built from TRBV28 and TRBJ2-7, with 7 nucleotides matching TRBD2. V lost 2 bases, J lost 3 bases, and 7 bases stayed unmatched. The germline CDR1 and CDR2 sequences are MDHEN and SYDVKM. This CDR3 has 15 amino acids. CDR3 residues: CASSLPGRGVYEQYF. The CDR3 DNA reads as TGTGCCAGCAGTTTACCGGGACGGGGGGTCTACGAGCAGTACTTC. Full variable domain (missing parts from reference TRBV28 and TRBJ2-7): DVKVTQSSRYLVKRTGEKVFLECVQDMDHENMFWYRQDPGLGLRLIYFSYDVKMKEKGDIPEGYSVSREKKERFSLILESASTNQTSMYLCASSLPGRGVYEQYFGPGTRLTVT.

CDR3 residues: CASSFGSSPGTEAFF. As DNA, the CDR3 is TGTGCCAGCAGTTTTGGGTCATCTCCGGGCACTGAAGCTTTCTTT. The genes are TRBV27 and TRBJ1-1; no definite D call. There are 15 residues in the CDR3. Trimming stripped 3 bases from V and 4 bases from J, with 15 bases between. Per the germline V gene, CDR1 is MNHEY and CDR2 is SMNVEV (reference sequence).

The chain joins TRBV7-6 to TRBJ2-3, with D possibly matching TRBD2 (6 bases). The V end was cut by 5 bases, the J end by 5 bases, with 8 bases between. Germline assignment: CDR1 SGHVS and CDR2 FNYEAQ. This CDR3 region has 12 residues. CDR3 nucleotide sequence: TGTGCCAGCAGCGGGAGGAGAGATACGCAGTATTTT. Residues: CASSGRRDTQYF.

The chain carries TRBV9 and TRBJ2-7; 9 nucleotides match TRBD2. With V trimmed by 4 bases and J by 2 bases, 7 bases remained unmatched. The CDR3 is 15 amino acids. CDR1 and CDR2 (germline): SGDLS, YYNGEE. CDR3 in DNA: TGTGCCAGCAGCTCCCAAGCGGGAGGCCCCTACGAGCAGTACTTC. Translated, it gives CASSSQAGGPYEQYF.

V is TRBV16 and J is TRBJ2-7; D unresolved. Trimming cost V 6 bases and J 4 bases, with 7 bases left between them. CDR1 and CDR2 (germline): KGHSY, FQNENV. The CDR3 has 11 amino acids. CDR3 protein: CASSRAYEQYF. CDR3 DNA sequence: TGTGCCAGCAGTCGGGCTTACGAGCAGTACTTC.

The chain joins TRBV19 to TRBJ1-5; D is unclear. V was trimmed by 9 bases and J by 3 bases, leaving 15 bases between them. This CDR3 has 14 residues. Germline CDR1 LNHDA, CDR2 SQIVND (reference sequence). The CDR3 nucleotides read TGTGCCAGCCTGGGCCAGACCCCCAATCAGCCCCAGCATTTT. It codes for CASLGQTPNQPQHF.

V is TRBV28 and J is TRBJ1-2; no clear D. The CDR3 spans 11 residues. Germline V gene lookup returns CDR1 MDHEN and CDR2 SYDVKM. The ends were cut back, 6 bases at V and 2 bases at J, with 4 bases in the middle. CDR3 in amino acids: CASSENYGYTF. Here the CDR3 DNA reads TGTGCCAGCAGCGAAAACTATGGCTACACCTTC.